Sequencing of this TCR beta chain was carried out in a study of T cells in women clearing cervical HPV infection. Overall study: Controls' single incident HPV16 infection cleared within 12 months without precancer. Blood came at first lesion visit for cases, post-clearance for controls. Findings and limits, study-wide: Unknown T-cell numbers per sample may underlie the richness differences.

As for this clone: The antigen is not known. The read ends 3 residues shy of where the CDR3 ends; the end is completed using the germline J gene.

From germline, CDR1 is PRHDT and CDR2 FYEKMQ (reference sequence). J lost 3 bases, V lost 4 bases, and 6 bases had no gene match. The CDR3 length is 14 residues. Produced via immunoSEQ multiplex PCR; TCRdb's table is partial and in-frame only. Recorded here are approximately 35,000 clones; the top ten clones represent about 7.8%. HPV was found by MY09/MY11 PCR and dot-blot genotyping. The chain recombines TRBV13 with TRBJ2-7; TRBD2 agrees at 7 bases. The sequence was collected from a woman between 18 and 70 years old with a cervical HPV16 infection that either progressed to CIN3+ or cleared (not recorded which). Input material: blood buffy coat. Incomplete CDR3 DNA: TGTGCCAGCAGCTGGAGACGGGGGGACTACGAG. Residues: CASSWRRGDYE. The CDR3 in its entirety is CASSWRRGDYEQYF.